The present T cell receptor (beta chain) was sequenced within a study of identical twins. Germline V lookup: CDR1 SGHRS, CDR2 YFSETQ. The V gene lost 2 bases and the J gene lost 3 bases, with 8 bases spanning the gap. This CDR3 is built from 13 residues. TCRdb passed the 5' RACE reads through MiXCR, listing each CDR3 protein once. The sample shows under 900,000 distinct CDR3 sequences, 15% to 20% of them seen only once. These data were also reused for a study on T cells expressing NK-cell markers.

The V and J genes are TRBV5-1 and TRBJ2-5; no firm D call. The sequenced sample consisted of PBMCs. The source of this sequence is a woman aged 18-29 years in good health. The CDR3 nucleotides are TGCGCCAGCAGCTTCGGGCCTGAAGAGACCCAGTACTTC. Amino acids: CASSFGPEETQYF. Variable domain in full (rest from reference TRBV5-1 and TRBJ2-5): KAGVTQTPRYLIKTRGQQVTLSCSPISGHRSVSWYQQTPGQGLQFLFEYFSETQRNKGNFPGRFSGRQFSNSRSEMNVSTLELGDSALYLCASSFGPEETQYFGPGTRLLVL.